These 8 T cell receptor beta chains were sequenced from one sample in a study of T cell changes during pregnancy in multiple sclerosis. This table comes from immunoSEQ multiplex PCR, and its TCRdb copy is limited to in-frame clones, with some not included. This sample carries fewer than 60,000 clones, around 91% of them seen once, and the ten largest clones take about 6.4%. The source was peripheral blood, collected in the third trimester of pregnancy. The receptors come from a female donor in good health, enrolled as a control in a pregnancy study.

The chain joins TRBV30 to TRBJ1-6; D might be TRBD1 (5 bases). Germline-derived CDR1 and CDR2 are GTSNPN and SVGIG (reference sequence). The CDR3 covers 15 residues. Trimming took off 2 bases at V and 9 bases at J, with 17 bases between the two ends. CDR3 coding DNA: TGTGCCTGGAGTCCCCGAAGCGGGGCAGGTTCACCCCTCCACTTT. Its protein is CAWSPRSGAGSPLHF. Drawing the rest from reference TRBV30 and TRBJ1-6, the complete variable domain is SQTIHQWPATLVQPVGSPLSLECTVEGTSNPNLYWYRQAAGRGLQLLFYSVGIGQISSEVPQNLSASRPQDRQFILSSKKLLLSDSGFYLCAWSPRSGAGSPLHFGNGTRLTVT.

The CDR3, as DNA: TGTGCCAGCAGCCGTACGGGGGTCACTAATGAAAAACTGTTTTTT. Protein product: CASSRTGVTNEKLFF. V gene TRBV14 combines with J gene TRBJ1-4; a possible D gene is TRBD1 (5 bases). Germline values: CDR1 SGHDN, CDR2 FVKESK. The CDR3 sequence is 15 residues long. V lost 4 bases, J lost 2 bases, and 11 bases lay in between.

This sequence joins TRBV4-1 and TRBJ2-5, with D perhaps matching TRBD1 (5 bases). The germline gives CDR1 MGHRA, CDR2 YSYEKL. The CDR3 loop spans 13 amino acids. V was shortened by 0 bases and J by 7 bases, with 9 bases between the two germline ends. CDR3 nucleotides: TGCGCCAGCAGCCAAGATGGGGCAGGGACCCAGTACTTC. It yields the protein CASSQDGAGTQYF.

The chain uses TRBV9 and TRBJ2-5, with D perhaps matching TRBD2 (6 bases). V lost 2 bases and J 1 base, leaving 9 bases between the germline ends. The CDR3 is 14 residues long. Looked up from germline, CDR1 is SGDLS and CDR2 is YYNGEE. The DNA of the CDR3 is TGTGCCAGCAGCGTTTGGGACTCCCAAGAGACCCAGTACTTC. Amino acids: CASSVWDSQETQYF.

The chain combines TRBV5-1 with TRBJ2-7; perhaps TRBD1 as D (7 bases). Germline CDR1 is SGHRS and CDR2 is YFSETQ. The V end was cut by 3 bases, the J end by 2 bases, with 12 bases between. The CDR3 spans 14 residues. CDR3 residues: CASSSRGDAYEQYF. The CDR3 DNA sequence: TGCGCCAGCAGCTCCAGGGGGGACGCCTACGAGCAGTACTTC. Looking up the rest from reference TRBV5-1 and TRBJ2-7 gives the full variable domain: KAGVTQTPRYLIKTRGQQVTLSCSPISGHRSVSWYQQTPGQGLQFLFEYFSETQRNKGNFPGRFSGRQFSNSRSEMNVSTLELGDSALYLCASSSRGDAYEQYFGPGTRLTVT.

The chain combines TRBV7-8 with TRBJ1-1; tentatively, D is TRBD1 (5 bases). CDR1 SGHVS and CDR2 FQNEAQ come from the germline V gene. With 5 bases removed from V and 3 bases from J, the gap between germline ends came to 19 bases. The CDR3 sequence is 16 residues long. The CDR3 sequence is CASSATYGGSDTEAFF. In DNA, the CDR3 is TGTGCCAGCAGCGCCACTTACGGGGGTTCGGACACTGAAGCTTTCTTT.

This clone was detected only once. The chain combines TRBV4-1 with TRBJ1-6; D gene unclear. The germline V gene has CDR1 MGHRA and CDR2 YSYEKL. This CDR3 is built from 17 residues. V was cut by 0 bases and J by 0 bases, with 9 bases left in between. Written as DNA, the CDR3 is TGCGCCAGCAGCCAAGAGCTGGGGAGCTCCTATAATTCACCCCTCCACTTT. This translates into CASSQELGSSYNSPLHF.

The J gene is TRBJ1-2, the V gene TRBV7-8; possible D gene TRBD1, 5 bases. The CDR3 contains 15 residues. Germline CDR1 reads SGHVS; CDR2 reads FQNEAQ. The V and J ends lost 1 base and 6 bases respectively, with 15 bases between them. CDR3 sequence reads: CASSLGGEGRDGYTF. The CDR3 nucleotides are TGTGCCAGCAGCTTAGGGGGGGAAGGCCGGGATGGCTACACCTTC.